A single sample gave rise to the 23 T cell receptor beta chains below, sequenced in a study of OX40 agonist ivuxolimab in advanced cancers. Preparation of the library involved the immunoSEQ multiplex PCR assay. TCRdb's version of the immuneACCESS table is confined to in-frame rearrangements and falls short of the full clone set. An unresolved V gene accounts for under half of the shortfall where checked; the remainder is of unknown origin. The sample yields about 91,000 clones; around four fifths were counted once. The ten largest clones add up to 1% to 1.3% of the sample. Source: CD4+ or CD8+ T cells sorted from blood, taken in a trial of the OX40 agonist ivuxolimab. All receptors derive from an adult with an advanced solid tumor such as melanoma, head and neck, liver or kidney cancer.

V gene TRBV20-1 combines with J gene TRBJ1-2; no clear D. Trimming took off 3 bases at V and 5 bases at J, with 7 bases between the two ends. CDR1 and CDR2 (germline): DFQATT, SNEGSKA (reference sequence). The CDR3 runs 11 residues. The CDR3 here is CSARLGYGYTF. For the CDR3, the DNA is TGCAGTGCTAGGCTGGGGTATGGCTACACCTTC.

The rearrangement joins TRBV10-3 to TRBJ2-2; tentative D call: TRBD1 (5 bases). CDR1 is ENHRY, CDR2 SYGVKD, per germline. The CDR3 runs 18 residues. The V gene lost 2 bases and the J gene lost 2 bases, with 18 bases spanning the gap. The CDR3 DNA sequence: TGTGCCATCAGTGAGAGGAGAGGTTGGCAGGGTAACACCGGGGAGCTGTTTTTT. This encodes CAISERRGWQGNTGELFF.

The genes are TRBV6-5 and TRBJ2-1; D is possibly TRBD1 or TRBD2 (5 bases each). V was trimmed by 0 bases and J by 6 bases, leaving 12 bases between them. From germline, CDR1 is MNHEY and CDR2 SVGAGI. This CDR3 region has 15 residues. For the CDR3, the DNA is TGTGCCAGCAGTTACTCGAGTCGGGGCCTCAATGAGCAGTTCTTC. This translates into CASSYSSRGLNEQFF.

This chain links TRBV18 with TRBJ1-3; the D gene is possibly TRBD1 (5 bases). V was pared by 1 base and J by 2 bases, with 15 bases between. This CDR3 is built from 17 residues. Germline values: CDR1 KGHSH, CDR2 LQKENI. As DNA, the CDR3 is TGTGCCAGCTCACCACTCGCGGGAGGGACCCCTGGAAACACCATATATTTT. Translated: CASSPLAGGTPGNTIYF.

This clone was recorded once. The V and J genes are TRBV6-1 and TRBJ1-2; D call uncertain. V was shortened by 8 bases and J by 8 bases, with 12 bases between the two germline ends. This CDR3 has 11 amino acids. Germline values: CDR1 MNHNS, CDR2 SASEGT. The CDR3 sequence is CASGDFVGYTF. CDR3 coding DNA: TGTGCCAGCGGAGACTTTGTGGGCTACACCTTC.

This rearrangement joins TRBV18 to TRBJ1-5, with 10 bases matching TRBD1. Trimming cost V 4 bases and J 2 bases; bases outside gene matches: 5. The germline V gene encodes CDR1 KGHSH and CDR2 LQKENI. This CDR3 has 16 amino acids. For the CDR3, the DNA is TGTGCCAGCTCACTTTCAGGGACAGGGGGCAATCAGCCCCAGCATTTT. Translating it yields CASSLSGTGGNQPQHF.

This clone was counted once. The chain has TRBV19 and TRBJ1-1; no definite D call. Germline V gives CDR1 LNHDA, CDR2 SQIVND (reference sequence). This CDR3 spans 13 amino acids. The V and J ends lost 5 bases and 4 bases respectively, with 11 bases between them. CDR3 in amino acids: CASSPPLGTEAFF. The CDR3 DNA reads as TGTGCCAGTAGTCCCCCTCTCGGCACTGAAGCTTTCTTT.

The chain couples TRBV10-3 to TRBJ1-1; the match to TRBD1 covers 9 bases. The V and J ends lost 5 bases and 10 bases, in that order; junction bases with no gene match: 8. The CDR3 runs 13 residues. Per the germline V gene, CDR1 is ENHRY and CDR2 is SYGVKD. The CDR3 DNA reads TGTGCCATCAGTAAAACAGGGGGCGAGCGAGCTTTCTTT. Translation: CAISKTGGERAFF.

The CDR3 bases are TGTGCCAGCAGCTTAGGGTTGGATAGCAATCAGCCCCAGCATTTT. It codes for CASSLGLDSNQPQHF. The rearrangement uses TRBV7-6 and TRBJ1-5; unclear D gene. The germline V gene encodes CDR1 SGHVS and CDR2 FNYEAQ. The CDR3 is 15 residues long. Between the trimmed V and J ends, which lost 1 base and 0 bases, there was a span of 7 bases.

Turning to this clone: Other DNA sequences in the sample encode the same CDR3. The chain employs TRBV7-2 and TRBJ2-5; perhaps TRBD1 as D (6 bases). Trimming removed 1 base from V and 4 bases from J, with 10 bases in between. The CDR3 length is 14 residues. Germline-derived CDR1 and CDR2 are SGHTA and FQGNSA. CDR3 region: CASSLVGGRETQYF. The CDR3 nucleotides are TGTGCCAGCAGCTTAGTTGGGGGCCGAGAGACCCAGTACTTC. The whole variable domain, filled in from reference TRBV7-2 and TRBJ2-5, reads GAGVSQSPSNKVTEKGKDVELRCDPISGHTALYWYRQSLGQGLEFLIYFQGNSAPDKSGLPSDRFSAERTGGSVSTLTIQRTQQEDSAVYLCASSLVGGRETQYFGPGTRLLVL.

This clone occurred once. The chain uses TRBV12-5 and TRBJ1-4; D unclear. With 5 bases removed from V and 0 bases from J, the gap between germline ends came to 4 bases. There are 13 residues in the CDR3. The germline gives CDR1 LGHNT, CDR2 FRNRAP. The CDR3 here is CASGGATNEKLFF. Here the CDR3 DNA reads TGTGCTAGTGGTGGTGCAACTAATGAAAAACTGTTTTTT.

The chain uses TRBV5-6 and TRBJ1-6; TRBD1 matches 9 bases. From germline, CDR1 is SGHDT and CDR2 YYEEEE. There are 15 residues in the CDR3. J gave up 8 bases and V 6 bases, and 9 bases lay outside the gene matches. CDR3 in amino acids: CASKQAGTGYSPLHF. DNA for the CDR3: TGTGCCAGCAAACAGGCCGGGACAGGGTATTCACCCCTCCACTTT. Combining the CDR3 with reference TRBV5-6 and TRBJ1-6 gives the whole variable domain DAGVTQSPTHLIKTRGQQVTLRCSPKSGHDTVSWYQQALGQGPQFIFQYYEEEERQRGNFPDRFSGHQFPNYSSELNVNALLLGDSALYLCASKQAGTGYSPLHFGNGTRLTVT.

The chain employs TRBV28 and TRBJ1-5; possible D gene TRBD1, 5 bases. Trimming removed 9 bases at V and 3 bases at J, with 21 bases between. CDR3 length: 16 amino acids. The germline CDR1 and CDR2 sequences are MDHEN and SYDVKM. CDR3 DNA: TGTGCCAGTTGCCGCCAGGGATCAAGTCTCAATCAGCCCCAGCATTTT. It translates to CASCRQGSSLNQPQHF.

V and J are TRBV4-3 and TRBJ1-3, with a weak D call TRBD1 (6 bases). The CDR3 consists of 16 residues. CDR1 and CDR2 (germline): LGHNA, YSLEER. Trimming pared 3 bases from V and 4 bases from J, leaving 16 bases between. DNA for the CDR3: TGCGCCAGCAGCCAGGACATAGGACAGTTAGGAAACACCATATATTTT. This codes for CASSQDIGQLGNTIYF.

The CDR3 protein is CASSVEVQETQYF. In DNA form, the CDR3 reads TGTGCCAGCAGTGTGGAGGTTCAAGAGACCCAGTACTTC. The J gene is TRBJ2-5, the V gene TRBV2, with D perhaps TRBD2 (5 bases). The CDR3 has 13 residues. The V end lost 4 bases, the J end lost 2 bases, and 8 bases lay between the germline ends. The germline V gene has CDR1 SNHLY and CDR2 FYNNEI. Using reference TRBV2 and TRBJ2-5 for the parts outside the CDR3, the full variable domain is EPEVTQTPSHQVTQMGQEVILRCVPISNHLYFYWYRQILGQKVEFLVSFYNNEISEKSEIFDDQFSVERPDGSNFTLKIRSTKLEDSAMYFCASSVEVQETQYFGPGTRLLVL.

The chain couples TRBV11-2 to TRBJ2-2; D not certain. The germline CDR1 and CDR2 sequences are SGHAT and FQNNGV. V lost 5 bases and J lost 2, with 9 bases in between. This CDR3 has 14 amino acids. As DNA, the CDR3 is TGTGCCAGCAGCGCCCAGGAAAACACCGGGGAGCTGTTTTTT. This encodes CASSAQENTGELFF. Combining the CDR3 with reference TRBV11-2 and TRBJ2-2 gives the whole variable domain EAGVAQSPRYKIIEKRQSVAFWCNPISGHATLYWYQQILGQGPKLLIQFQNNGVVDDSQLPKDRFSAERLKGVDSTLKIQPAKLEDSAVYLCASSAQENTGELFFGEGSRLTVL.

The CDR3 sequence is CATSRDGNQPQHF. CDR3 bases: TGTGCCACCAGCAGAGATGGCAATCAGCCCCAGCATTTT. V is TRBV15 and J is TRBJ1-5, with D uncertain. Between the trimmed V and J ends, which lost 0 bases and 2 bases, there was a span of 2 bases. From germline, CDR1 is LNHNV and CDR2 YYDKDF (reference sequence). The CDR3 is 13 amino acids.

Comments on this clone: The junction differs from germline at one of its ends, possibly a read error. The chain couples TRBV5-5 to TRBJ2-7; TRBD1 aligns across 8 bases. The CDR3 is made up of 13 amino acids. Germline V lookup: CDR1 SGHKS, CDR2 YYEKEE (reference sequence). CDR3 loop: CASSPDTRGRGNF. The CDR3, as DNA: TGTGCCAGCAGCCCGGATACCAGGGGGCGCGGGAACTTC.

The rearrangement links TRBV7-2 to TRBJ1-5; no clear D. Per the germline V gene, CDR1 is SGHTA and CDR2 is FQGNSA. This CDR3 has 13 residues. Deletions cut 1 base from V and 4 bases from J, with 5 bases between. The CDR3 reads CASSLDRNQPQHF. CDR3 DNA: TGTGCCAGCAGCTTAGACAGAAATCAGCCCCAGCATTTT. Full variable domain (outside the CDR3, taken from reference TRBV7-2 and TRBJ1-5): GAGVSQSPSNKVTEKGKDVELRCDPISGHTALYWYRQSLGQGLEFLIYFQGNSAPDKSGLPSDRFSAERTGGSVSTLTIQRTQQEDSAVYLCASSLDRNQPQHFGDGTRLSIL.

This chain links TRBV7-3 with TRBJ2-5, with TRBD2 matching 13 bases. This CDR3 has 16 amino acids. Germline V gives CDR1 SGHTA, CDR2 FQGTGA. Unmatched junction bases numbered 8, after V lost 5 bases and J lost 5 bases. Written as DNA, the CDR3 is TGTGCCAGCAGCCCCACTAGCGGGGGGGCCTGGGAGACCCAGTACTTC. Translated, it gives CASSPTSGGAWETQYF.

The DNA of the CDR3 is TGTGCCAGCAGCCCCCGACAGGGTTCACCCCTCCACTTT. Amino acid sequence: CASSPRQGSPLHF. The J gene is TRBJ1-6, the V gene TRBV7-3, with TRBD1 identical over 7 bases. The germline V gene has CDR1 SGHTA and CDR2 FQGTGA. The length of the CDR3 is 13 residues. V shed 5 bases, J shed 9 bases, and the junction held 4 bases outside the gene matches. The variable domain in full, completed from reference TRBV7-3 and TRBJ1-6, reads GAGVSQTPSNKVTEKGKYVELRCDPISGHTALYWYRQSLGQGPEFLIYFQGTGAADDSGLPNDRFFAVRPEGSVSTLKIQRTERGDSAVYLCASSPRQGSPLHFGNGTRLTVT.

The table lists this clone with a few counts. The rearrangement joins TRBV7-9 to TRBJ1-6, with unresolved D. The length of the CDR3 is 13 residues. Germline V gives CDR1 SEHNR, CDR2 FQNEAQ (reference sequence). V was shortened by 5 bases and J by 7 bases, with 9 bases between the two germline ends. In DNA form, the CDR3 reads TGTGCCAGCAGCCCAGAGGCGAATTCACCCCTCCACTTT. Encoded protein: CASSPEANSPLHF.

V usage is TRBV12-5 and J usage is TRBJ1-1, with D unclear. The V end was cut by 6 bases, the J end by 10 bases, with 18 bases between. Germline assignment: CDR1 LGHNT and CDR2 FRNRAP. The CDR3 runs 13 residues. CDR3 nucleotide sequence: TGTGCTAGTGGAACTAACGACCGGCTTGGAGCTTTCTTT. This sequence encodes CASGTNDRLGAFF.